Below are 11 T cell receptor beta chains sequenced from a single sample in a study of PD-1 blockade in classical Hodgkin lymphoma. The repertoire was sequenced with immunoSEQ multiplex PCR; TCRdb's copy has only in-frame clones and lacks some. This table holds just over 25,000 clones, around two thirds found once. Relapse was seen in all patients after autologous stem cell transplantation, and brentuximab vedotin exposure was variable. Material: peripheral blood mononuclear cells (PBMCs), obtained before the second cycle of nivolumab. Source of these receptors: a human donor with classical Hodgkin lymphoma.

The genes are TRBV7-2 and TRBJ2-7; 10 nucleotides align to TRBD1. V dropped 6 bases and J dropped 4; count of bases not matched to a gene: 15. The CDR3 extends over 17 amino acids. Germline V gene data show CDR1 as SGHTA and CDR2 as FQGNSA. The DNA of the CDR3 is TGTGCCAGCAGTTGGGTTTCCGGGACAGGGGAACCATACGAGCAGTACTTC. Protein product: CASSWVSGTGEPYEQYF.

V usage is TRBV5-1 and J usage is TRBJ2-5; D is perhaps TRBD1 (6 bases). Trimming took 4 bases from V and 2 from J, leaving 9 bases between them. From germline, CDR1 is SGHRS and CDR2 YFSETQ. The CDR3 is 13 residues long. CDR3 coding DNA: TGCGCCAGCAGCGGACAGACTCAAGAGACCCAGTACTTC. Amino acids: CASSGQTQETQYF.

This sequence joins TRBV27 and TRBJ2-2; TRBD2 aligns across 10 bases. Germline CDR1 and CDR2: MNHEY and SMNVEV (reference sequence). This CDR3 spans 16 amino acids. Unmatched junction bases numbered 7, after V lost 4 bases and J lost 5 bases. Here the CDR3 DNA reads TGTGCCAGCAGTTCTAGCGGGAGATGGGGTACCGGGGAGCTGTTTTTT. It specifies CASSSSGRWGTGELFF.

CDR3 coding DNA: TGTGCCAGCAGCGTAGGGGAGTACGACTATGGCTACACCTTC. This sequence encodes CASSVGEYDYGYTF. The chain has TRBV9 and TRBJ1-2; D ambiguous. In germline, CDR1 is SGDLS, CDR2 YYNGEE. The CDR3 extends over 14 amino acids. V lost 0 bases and J 3 bases, leaving 9 bases between the germline ends.

The chain uses TRBV6-1 and TRBJ1-2, with D unclear. Germline V gene lookup returns CDR1 MNHNS and CDR2 SASEGT. The CDR3 contains 14 residues. Trimming cost V 5 bases and J 5 bases, with 15 bases left between them. CDR3: CASSYRSEGYGYTF. The CDR3 DNA reads TGTGCCAGCAGTTATAGGTCCGAAGGATATGGCTACACCTTC.

Written as DNA, the CDR3 is TGTGCCAGCAGCCCCAGGCCGGACATTCAGTACTTC. Protein sequence: CASSPRPDIQYF. The V call is TRBV7-9, the J call TRBJ2-4; D gene ambiguous. The CDR3 has 12 amino acids. V shed 5 bases and J shed 8 bases, with 10 bases lying between them. Germline CDR1 is SEHNR and CDR2 is FQNEAQ (reference sequence).

By share of the sample, this clone is medium-sized. This chain connects TRBV5-4 to TRBJ2-2; D is ambiguous. The CDR3 has 14 residues. Trimming removed 2 bases from V and 2 bases from J, with 7 bases in between. Germline-derived CDR1 and CDR2 are SGHNT and YYREEE (reference sequence). Here the CDR3 reads CASSFGSNTGELFF. CDR3 bases: TGTGCCAGCAGCTTCGGCAGTAACACCGGGGAGCTGTTTTTT.

This clone appeared a few times. CDR3 loop: CASSPIRGQGYTEAFF. DNA for the CDR3: TGTGCCAGCAGTCCCATCCGGGGACAGGGATACACTGAAGCTTTCTTT. The genes are TRBV27 and TRBJ1-1, with TRBD1 identical over 9 bases. CDR1 is MNHEY and CDR2 is SMNVEV in the germline V gene (reference sequence). The CDR3 extends over 16 amino acids. With V trimmed by 5 bases and J by 3 bases, 10 bases remained unmatched.

The rearrangement uses TRBV4-2 and TRBJ2-5; 7 bases fit TRBD1. CDR1 is LGHNA and CDR2 is YNFKEQ in the germline V gene. The J segment lost 2 bases and the V segment lost 0 bases, leaving 3 bases of the junction unmatched. CDR3 size: 15 residues. CDR3 in DNA: TGTGCCAGCAGCCAAGAGGGGGACAGACAAGAGACCCAGTACTTC. This translates into CASSQEGDRQETQYF.

V and J are TRBV7-9 and TRBJ1-2; D is unresolved. The CDR3 is made up of 13 amino acids. CDR1 and CDR2 from the germline V gene are SEHNR and FQNEAQ (reference sequence). V lost 0 bases and J lost 4, with 6 bases in between. CDR3 DNA sequence: TGTGCCAGCAGCTTAGCCGGAGGCTATGGCTACACCTTC. This translates into CASSLAGGYGYTF.

The chain couples TRBV15 to TRBJ2-7, with 9 bases aligning to TRBD1. Trimming took 3 bases from V and 3 from J; bases not matched to a gene: 9. The CDR3 runs to 16 residues. CDR1 and CDR2 (germline): LNHNV, YYDKDF (reference sequence). The chain's CDR3 is CATSSGPGQGIYEQYF. The CDR3 DNA sequence: TGTGCCACCAGCAGTGGTCCGGGACAGGGTATCTACGAGCAGTACTTC.